This TCR beta chain was sequenced during a study of siplizumab effects on memory and regulatory T cells. Across the whole study: Mixed lymphocyte reactions were performed as paired cultures containing siplizumab at approximately 1 ug/mL or no drug.

A word on this clone: What it binds is unknown.

Germline V lookup: CDR1 SGHRS, CDR2 YFSETQ. V was shortened by 0 bases and J by 7 bases, with 14 bases between the two germline ends. The CDR3 spans 15 residues. Coculturing of the mixed lymphocyte reaction cells was performed at 37°C for more than five days. The repertoire was sequenced with immunoSEQ multiplex PCR; TCRdb's copy has only in-frame clones and lacks some. Counted here are fewer than 25,000 clones, 44% occurring once; the ten biggest clones make up 6%. This chain links TRBV5-1 with TRBJ2-1; no definite D call. The specimen sequenced was CFSE-low (dividing) CD4+ T cells sorted from an allogeneic mixed lymphocyte reaction. This receptor was taken from a human donor in good health; the cells came from an allogeneic mixed lymphocyte reaction. Some clones in this sample may be carry-over from other donors' samples. CDR3 in DNA: TGCGCCAGCAGCTTGGGGTCTAGTGAGGCGAATGAGCAGTTCTTC. The encoded protein is CASSLGSSEANEQFF. Complete variable domain (other parts from reference TRBV5-1 and TRBJ2-1): KAGVTQTPRYLIKTRGQQVTLSCSPISGHRSVSWYQQTPGQGLQFLFEYFSETQRNKGNFPGRFSGRQFSNSRSEMNVSTLELGDSALYLCASSLGSSEANEQFFGPGTRLTVL.